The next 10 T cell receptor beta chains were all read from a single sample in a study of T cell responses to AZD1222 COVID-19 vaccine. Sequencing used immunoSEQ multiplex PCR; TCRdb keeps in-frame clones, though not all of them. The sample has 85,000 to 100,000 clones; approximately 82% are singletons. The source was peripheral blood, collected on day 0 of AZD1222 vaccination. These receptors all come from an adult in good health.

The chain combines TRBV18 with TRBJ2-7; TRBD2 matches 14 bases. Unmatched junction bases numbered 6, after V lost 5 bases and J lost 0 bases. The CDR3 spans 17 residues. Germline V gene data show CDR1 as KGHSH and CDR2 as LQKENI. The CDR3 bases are TGTGCCAGCTCAGGGACTAGCGGGAGCCTTATCTCCTACGAGCAGTACTTC. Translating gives CASSGTSGSLISYEQYF.

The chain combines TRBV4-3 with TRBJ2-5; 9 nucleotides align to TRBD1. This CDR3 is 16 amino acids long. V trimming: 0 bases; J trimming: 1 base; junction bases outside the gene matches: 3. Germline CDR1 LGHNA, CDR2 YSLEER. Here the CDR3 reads CASSQDWGQGQETQYF. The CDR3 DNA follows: TGCGCCAGCAGCCAAGACTGGGGACAGGGCCAAGAGACCCAGTACTTC.

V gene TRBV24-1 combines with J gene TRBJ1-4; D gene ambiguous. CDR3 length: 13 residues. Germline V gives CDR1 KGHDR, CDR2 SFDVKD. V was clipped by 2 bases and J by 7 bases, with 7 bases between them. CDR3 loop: CATSDYRGEKLFF. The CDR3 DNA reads TGTGCCACCAGTGATTACCGAGGTGAAAAACTGTTTTTT.

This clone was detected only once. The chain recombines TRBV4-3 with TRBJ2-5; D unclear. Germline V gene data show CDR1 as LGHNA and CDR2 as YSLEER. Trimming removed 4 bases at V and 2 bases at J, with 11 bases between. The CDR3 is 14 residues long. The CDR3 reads CASSPLHGQETQYF. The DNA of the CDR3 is TGCGCCAGCAGCCCCCTCCACGGACAAGAGACCCAGTACTTC.

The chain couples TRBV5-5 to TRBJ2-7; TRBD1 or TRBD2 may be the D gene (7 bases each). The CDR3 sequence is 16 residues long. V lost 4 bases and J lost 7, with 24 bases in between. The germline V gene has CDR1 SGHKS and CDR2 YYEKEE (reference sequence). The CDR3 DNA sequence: TGTGCCAGCAGCACCCCTAACCTAGCGGCCAGGGGGGAGCAGTACTTC. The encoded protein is CASSTPNLAARGEQYF.

CDR3 residues: CASSYSASGRALTYEQYF. The CDR3 bases are TGTGCCAGCAGTTACTCGGCTAGCGGGAGGGCTCTTACCTACGAGCAGTACTTC. The rearrangement links TRBV6-2 or TRBV6-3 to TRBJ2-7; 12 nucleotides match TRBD2. The V gene's germline CDR1 is MNHEY and CDR2 SVGEGT. The CDR3 extends over 18 amino acids. The ends lost 0 bases at V and 2 bases at J; junction bases unmatched: 8.

As DNA, the CDR3 is TGTGCCAGCAGCCAACAGCTTACTGGAAACACCATATATTTT. Translating gives CASSQQLTGNTIYF. The chain has TRBV14 and TRBJ1-3; no clear D. The CDR3 contains 14 residues. Germline assignment: CDR1 SGHDN and CDR2 FVKESK. The V end lost 2 bases, the J end lost 2 bases, and 7 bases lay between the germline ends. The full variable domain, in which reference TRBV14 and TRBJ1-3 provide the parts outside the CDR3, is EAGVTQFPSHSVIEKGQTVTLRCDPISGHDNLYWYRRVMGKEIKFLLHFVKESKQDESGMPNNRFLAERTGGTYSTLKVQPAELEDSGVYFCASSQQLTGNTIYFGEGSWLTVV.

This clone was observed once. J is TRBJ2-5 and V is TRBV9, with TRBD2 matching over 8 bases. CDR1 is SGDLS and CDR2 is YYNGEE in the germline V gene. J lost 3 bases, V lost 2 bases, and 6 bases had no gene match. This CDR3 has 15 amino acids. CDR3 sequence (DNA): TGTGCCAGCAGCGTCGGGGGGGCTGCCAAAGAGACCCAGTACTTC. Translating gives CASSVGGAAKETQYF.

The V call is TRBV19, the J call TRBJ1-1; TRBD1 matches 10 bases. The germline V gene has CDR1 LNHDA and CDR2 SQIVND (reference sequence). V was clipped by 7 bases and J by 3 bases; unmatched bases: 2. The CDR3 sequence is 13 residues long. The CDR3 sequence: CASNGQGDTEAFF. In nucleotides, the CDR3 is TGTGCCAGTAATGGACAGGGGGACACTGAAGCTTTCTTT.

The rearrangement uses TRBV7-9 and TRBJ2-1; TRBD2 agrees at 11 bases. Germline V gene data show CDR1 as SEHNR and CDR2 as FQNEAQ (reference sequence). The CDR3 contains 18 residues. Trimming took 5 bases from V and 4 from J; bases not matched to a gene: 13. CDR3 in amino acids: CASSPSRLAGQGYNEQFF. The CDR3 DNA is TGTGCCAGCAGCCCTAGCAGACTAGCGGGACAGGGTTACAATGAGCAGTTCTTC. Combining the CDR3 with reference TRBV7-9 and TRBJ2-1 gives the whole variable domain DTGVSQNPRHKITKRGQNVTFRCDPISEHNRLYWYRQTLGQGPEFLTYFQNEAQLEKSRLLSDRFSAERPKGSFSTLEIQRTEQGDSAMYLCASSPSRLAGQGYNEQFFGPGTRLTVL.